These 3 T cell receptor beta chains share one sample of origin, sequenced in a study of PD-1 blockade in classical Hodgkin lymphoma. Assay: immunoSEQ multiplex PCR; the TCRdb copy retains only in-frame clones and omits some. The repertoire consists of about 61,000 clones, with 85% to 90% occurring once and the leading ten covering 15%. Each patient experienced a relapse that followed autologous stem cell transplantation, and brentuximab vedotin exposure varied. The material sequenced was peripheral blood mononuclear cells (PBMCs), taken at baseline. The receptors stem from a human donor with classical Hodgkin lymphoma.

The V and J genes are TRBV7-6 and TRBJ1-1, with D unclear. With 1 base removed from V and 0 bases from J, the gap between germline ends came to 3 bases. This CDR3 region has 13 residues. CDR1 and CDR2 (germline): SGHVS, FNYEAQ. The CDR3 DNA reads TGTGCCAGCAGCTTAGAATTGAACACTGAAGCTTTCTTT. As protein: CASSLELNTEAFF. Full variable domain (remainder filled in from reference TRBV7-6 and TRBJ1-1): GAGVSQSPRYKVTKRGQDVALRCDPISGHVSLYWYRQALGQGPEFLTYFNYEAQQDKSGLPNDRFSAERPEGSISTLTIQRTEQRDSAMYRCASSLELNTEAFFGQGTRLTVV.

The chain is built from TRBV2 and TRBJ2-1; 7 bases map to TRBD2. Trimming cost V 4 bases and J 4 bases; bases outside gene matches: 16. The CDR3 consists of 18 residues. Germline V lookup: CDR1 SNHLY, CDR2 FYNNEI. CDR3 in DNA: TGTGCCAGCAGTGCCCTCCCTCCCGGGTGGGGGGGTTACAATGAGCAGTTCTTC. Amino acids: CASSALPPGWGGYNEQFF.

Comment on this clone: The junction shows a germline mismatch at one end, possibly a read error. J is TRBJ2-4 and V is TRBV2; 7 nucleotides agree with TRBD1. Germline CDR1 SNHLY, CDR2 FYNNEI. The CDR3 runs 14 residues. This chain's CDR3 is CASSEALLRGQPLF. DNA of the CDR3: TGTGCCAGCAGTGAAGCGCTTCTTCGGGGACAGCCTCTGTTC.